What follows are 14 T cell receptor beta chains derived from one specimen sequenced in a study of T cell responses to AZD1222 COVID-19 vaccine. The repertoire was sequenced with immunoSEQ multiplex PCR; TCRdb's copy has only in-frame clones and lacks some. The sample gives 99,000 or so clones, 89% of which show up once; roughly 45% is in the top ten. The source material was peripheral blood, sampled 28 days after the second AZD1222 dose. These receptors all come from an adult who received the AZD1222 COVID-19 vaccine.

The chain recombines TRBV7-3 with TRBJ2-1; the D gene is possibly TRBD2 (6 bases). Trimming removed 0 bases from V and 5 bases from J, with 14 bases in between. CDR3 length: 16 residues. Germline V gene sequence: CDR1 SGHTA, CDR2 FQGTGA. DNA of the CDR3: TGTGCCAGCAGCTTAACTGGCGGGGTGAGTAACAATGAGCAGTTCTTC. It encodes CASSLTGGVSNNEQFF. Full variable domain (outside the CDR3, taken from reference TRBV7-3 and TRBJ2-1): GAGVSQTPSNKVTEKGKYVELRCDPISGHTALYWYRQSLGQGPEFLIYFQGTGAADDSGLPNDRFFAVRPEGSVSTLKIQRTERGDSAVYLCASSLTGGVSNNEQFFGPGTRLTVL.

The gene calls are TRBV9 and TRBJ2-1; possible D gene TRBD2, 6 bases. Germline values: CDR1 SGDLS, CDR2 YYNGEE. This CDR3 comprises 15 residues. The V gene lost 0 bases and the J gene lost 1 base, with 8 bases spanning the gap. This CDR3 reads CASSVGLGSYNEQFF. The CDR3 DNA follows: TGTGCCAGCAGCGTAGGACTAGGATCCTACAATGAGCAGTTCTTC.

CDR3 DNA: TGTGCCTGGAGTGTAGGGACAGGGCTTAATGAGCAGTTCTTC. Protein sequence: CAWSVGTGLNEQFF. The genes are TRBV30 and TRBJ2-1, with 9 positions matching TRBD1. Germline loops: CDR1 GTSNPN, CDR2 SVGIG (reference sequence). V shed 0 bases, J shed 7 bases, and the junction held 4 bases outside the gene matches. This CDR3 has 14 residues.

As concerns this clone: This specimen includes other DNA sequences encoding the same CDR3. The genes are TRBV6-5 and TRBJ2-1; no clear D gene. V was shortened by 8 bases and J by 6 bases, with 17 bases between the two germline ends. This CDR3 spans 14 amino acids. CDR1 and CDR2 (germline): MNHEY, SVGAGI. This chain's CDR3 is CASRYHSLSNEQFF. In DNA, the CDR3 is TGTGCCAGCCGCTATCACTCCCTCAGCAATGAGCAGTTCTTC.

The CDR3 bases are TGTGCCATCACCACTGACGCGGCCCCAGCCCGGGAGCAGTACTTC. This gives the protein CAITTDAAPAREQYF. V usage is TRBV10-3 and J usage is TRBJ2-7; D unresolved. Per germline, CDR1 ENHRY and CDR2 SYGVKD. Trimming took 7 bases from V and 7 from J, leaving 23 bases between them. This CDR3 spans 15 amino acids.

The V and J genes are TRBV13 and TRBJ2-7; maybe TRBD1 (6 bases). Germline V CDR1 and CDR2: PRHDT, FYEKMQ (reference sequence). The CDR3 has 15 residues. Trimming removed 5 bases from V and 0 bases from J, with 14 bases in between. The CDR3: CASSRTGIGSYEQYF. As DNA, the CDR3 is TGTGCCAGCAGCCGTACAGGGATAGGCTCCTACGAGCAGTACTTC.

This chain uses TRBV5-8 with TRBJ2-5; D remains unclear. The germline V gene has CDR1 SGHTS and CDR2 YDEGEE. V shed 2 bases and J shed 2 bases, with 10 bases lying between them. CDR3 length equals 14 residues. The CDR3 here is CASSFLGVQETQYF. The CDR3 nucleotides are TGTGCCAGCAGCTTCCTCGGCGTACAAGAGACCCAGTACTTC.

The chain links TRBV5-1 to TRBJ1-1; 7 nucleotides align to TRBD1. Germline V gene sequence: CDR1 SGHRS, CDR2 YFSETQ. Trimming at V came to 1 base and at J to 3 bases, leaving 3 bases not matched to a gene. The CDR3 consists of 14 residues. The CDR3 DNA is TGCGCCAGCAGCTTGACAGGGGAGGACACTGAAGCTTTCTTT. Amino acid sequence: CASSLTGEDTEAFF.

CDR3 sequence: CASSPLGDTEAFF. CDR3 coding DNA: TGTGCCAGCAGTCCCCTGGGGGACACTGAAGCTTTCTTT. This chain connects TRBV28 to TRBJ1-1; D possibly corresponds to TRBD1 (5 bases). The CDR3 extends over 13 amino acids. Germline values: CDR1 MDHEN, CDR2 SYDVKM. V was clipped by 5 bases and J by 3 bases, with 10 bases between them.

This chain joins TRBV6-8 and TRBJ1-5; the D gene is possibly TRBD1 (5 bases). This CDR3 spans 13 amino acids. Per germline, CDR1 MNHGY and CDR2 SAAAGT. The V end lost 4 bases, the J end lost 7 bases, and 11 bases lay between the germline ends. The chain's CDR3 is CASSSDRDQPQHF. The CDR3 DNA reads as TGTGCCAGCAGTTCTGACAGAGACCAGCCCCAGCATTTT.

The chain couples TRBV28 to TRBJ1-2; D remains ambiguous. Per germline, CDR1 MDHEN and CDR2 SYDVKM. V gave up 4 bases and J gave up 8 bases, with 8 bases separating them. CDR3 length equals 11 residues. The CDR3, as DNA: TGTGCCAGCAGTTCGCCCGGGGGCTACACCTTC. It translates to CASSSPGGYTF.

This rearrangement joins TRBV6-5 to TRBJ2-2; 7 positions agree with TRBD1. Germline CDR1 reads MNHEY; CDR2 reads SVGAGI. The CDR3 length is 15 residues. V trimming: 6 bases; J trimming: 5 bases; junction bases outside the gene matches: 9. The CDR3 sequence is CASSGLPGGTGELFF. CDR3 coding DNA: TGTGCCAGCAGCGGCCTCCCAGGGGGAACCGGGGAGCTGTTTTTT.

J is TRBJ1-5 and V is TRBV5-4, with D possibly TRBD1 on 5 matching bases. V lost 7 bases, J lost 3 bases, and 26 bases lay in between. Germline V gives CDR1 SGHNT, CDR2 YYREEE (reference sequence). This CDR3 spans 18 amino acids. CDR3 protein: CASGSSGFVIPLNQPQHF. For the CDR3, the DNA is TGTGCCAGCGGATCATCAGGGTTTGTTATTCCCCTCAATCAGCCCCAGCATTTT.

The chain uses TRBV4-1 and TRBJ2-5; 8 bases fit TRBD2. Trimming cost V 5 bases and J 0 bases; bases outside gene matches: 8. The CDR3 has 16 residues. Germline lookup yields CDR1 MGHRA and CDR2 YSYEKL. The CDR3 DNA sequence: TGCGCCAGCAGCAAGGCCCGGGGGGGAGACCAAGAGACCCAGTACTTC. Translation: CASSKARGGDQETQYF.